This is a list of T cell receptor beta chains from one sample in a study of identical twins. TCRdb independently ran MiXCR on the 5' RACE reads; one entry per CDR3 protein. Of 1.5 million to 2 million distinct CDR3 sequences in the sample, less than 35% were seen once. The source material was cord blood. The source of these receptors is a newborn girl in good health. Each CDR3 is given with its conserved first and last residue. A D gene is named only where the DNA matches it firmly. A clone size is listed for some rows: how often the clone was seen (once, few, many), or a class if it is expanded.

>NA|TRBJ2-7|NA|TRBV4-2|15
TGTGCCAGCAGAGGGGGGGCCGGATTCTCCTACGAGCAGTACTTC
CASRGGAGFSYEQYF
>NA|TRBJ2-5|once|TRBV12-5|13
TGTGTCGTCGGAGGAGGGGATCAAGAGACCCAGTACTTC
CVVGGGDQETQYF
>NA|TRBJ2-7|few|TRBV11-2|15
TGTGCCAGCAGCCCCCTGGGTGCGGGGAACTACGAGCAGTACTTC
CASSPLGAGNYEQYF
>NA|TRBJ2-7|few|TRBV7-9|16
TGTGCCAGCAGCTTAGCCCCACAGGACCCTTACTACGAGCAGTACTTC
CASSLAPQDPYYEQYF
>NA|TRBJ2-2|NA|TRBV12-5|12
TGTGCTAGTGGTCCCCCCTCCGGGGAGCTGTTTTTT
CASGPPSGELFF
>NA|TRBJ1-1|NA|TRBV3-1|15
TGTGCCAGCAGGCCTACGGGGGCCGGGGGCACTGAAGCTTTCTTT
CASRPTGAGGTEAFF
>NA|TRBJ2-1|NA|TRBV20-1|13
TGCAGTGCTAGATCGTCCTCGCAAGAGACCCAGTTCTTC
CSARSSSQETQFF
>NA|TRBJ1-2|NA|TRBV20-1|15
TGCAGTGCTAGGGCCCCACGGGACTGGGTCTATGGCTACACCTTC
CSARAPRDWVYGYTF
>NA|TRBJ2-7|many|TRBV6-5|13
TGTGCCAGCAGTTACGGCAGGTTCTACGAGCAGTACTTC
CASSYGRFYEQYF
>TRBD2|TRBJ2-1|few|TRBV20-1|12
TGCAGTGCTAGTCGGACTAGCAATGAGCAGTTCTTC
CSASRTSNEQFF
>NA|TRBJ1-1|NA|TRBV5-1|14
TGCGCCAGCAGCTTAATACCAGGGGCTACTGAAGCTTTCTTT
CASSLIPGATEAFF
>NA|TRBJ2-1|NA|TRBV7-8|16
TGTGCCAGCAGCTTAGGCCGACTAGTCTCCTACAATGAGCAGTTCTTC
CASSLGRLVSYNEQFF
>NA|TRBJ2-1|few|TRBV9|15
TGTGCCAGCAGCGTAGCGGGGGCTAAGTACAATGAGCAGTTCTTC
CASSVAGAKYNEQFF
>TRBD2|TRBJ2-1|NA|TRBV5-1|16
TGCGCCAGCAGACTAGCGGGGGAGGTCTCCTACAATGAGCAGTTCTTC
CASRLAGEVSYNEQFF
>NA|TRBJ2-3|few|TRBV7-2|14
TGTGCCAGCAGCTTCCGGGGAAATCCGGATACGCAGTATTTT
CASSFRGNPDTQYF
>TRBD2|TRBJ2-7|few|TRBV9|15
TGTGCCAGCAGGGTGGGACTAGCGTCCTACAATGAGCAGTACTTC
CASRVGLASYNEQYF
>NA|TRBJ2-7|NA|TRBV19|13
TGTGCCAGTAGTGGAGGTGATACCTACGAGCAGTACTTC
CASSGGDTYEQYF
>TRBD1|TRBJ1-5|NA|TRBV6-1|15
TGTGCCAGCAGTACCCAGGACAGGGGCAATCAGCCCCAGCATTTT
CASSTQDRGNQPQHF
>TRBD2|TRBJ2-3|NA|TRBV20-1|14
TGCAGTGCTACTACTAGCGGGAGAGCAGATACGCAGTATTTT
CSATTSGRADTQYF
>NA|TRBJ2-3|NA|TRBV29-1|14
TGCAGCGTTGAAGATGTCGGGGGCACAGATACGCAGTATTTT
CSVEDVGGTDTQYF
>NA|TRBJ1-5|few|TRBV20-1|15
TGCAGTGCTAGGGGCAGGAGATATAGCAATCAGCCCCAGCATTTT
CSARGRRYSNQPQHF
>TRBD2|TRBJ2-3|few|TRBV2|17
TGTGCCAGCAGGGCCGGTGGGACTAGCGGGAGCACAGATACGCAGTATTTT
CASRAGGTSGSTDTQYF
>NA|TRBJ1-1|few|TRBV5-1|14
TGCGCCAGCAGCCCGGGACTCGCGAACACTGAAGCTTTCTTT
CASSPGLANTEAFF
>TRBD1|TRBJ2-7|NA|TRBV25-1|12
TGTGCCAGCGGGGACAGGCCCTACGAGCAGTACTTC
CASGDRPYEQYF
>TRBD2|TRBJ2-1|NA|TRBV11-2|17
TGTGCCAGCAGCTCCGGGACTAGCGGGAATCCCTACAATGAGCAGTTCTTC
CASSSGTSGNPYNEQFF
>NA|TRBJ2-7|few|TRBV6-5|15
TGTGCCAGCAGGGGTCCCTTCAGGGGTTCAAACGAGCAGTACTTC
CASRGPFRGSNEQYF
>NA|TRBJ2-3|NA|TRBV7-8|15
TGCGCCAGCAGCCACGGACAGCCTAGCACAGATACGCAGTATTTT
CASSHGQPSTDTQYF
>TRBD2|TRBJ2-1|many|TRBV7-2|15
TGTGCCAGCAGCTTATGGGACTACCCTTACAATGAGCAGTTCTTC
CASSLWDYPYNEQFF
>NA|TRBJ2-1|few|TRBV4-2|17
TGTGCCAGCAGCCAAGCCCAGCGGGTCAGCTCCTACAATGAGCAGTTCTTC
CASSQAQRVSSYNEQFF
>NA|TRBJ2-4|NA|TRBV10-3|15
TGTGCCATCAGTGATAGTACCCTAGCCAAAAACATTCAGTACTTC
CAISDSTLAKNIQYF
>TRBD1|TRBJ1-1|few|TRBV7-2|16
TGTGCCAGCAGCTCACAGGGGTCCAGCATGAACACTGAAGCTTTCTTT
CASSSQGSSMNTEAFF
>NA|TRBJ2-1|few|TRBV5-5|15
TGTGCCAGCAGCTCCGTTGGGGGGCGCGTCAATGAGCAGTTCTTC
CASSSVGGRVNEQFF
>NA|TRBJ2-3|many|TRBV20-1|13
TGCAGTGCTAGGGGGGCAGGCACAGATACGCAGTATTTT
CSARGAGTDTQYF
>TRBD2|TRBJ2-7|NA|TRBV5-1|14
TGCGCCAGCAGTCCCAGCGGGACCTTCTACGAGCAGTACTTC
CASSPSGTFYEQYF
>NA|TRBJ2-2|NA|TRBV27|15
TGTGCCAGCAGTCCAAAGACAGGGAACACCGGGGAGCTGTTTTTT
CASSPKTGNTGELFF
>NA|TRBJ2-3|few|TRBV28|13
TGTGCCGCGCGTCGGGGAGGCACAGATACGCAGTATTTT
CAARRGGTDTQYF
>NA|TRBJ2-1|few|TRBV28|13
TGTGCCAGCAGTTTGATCAGGGTTGATGAGCAGTTCTTC
CASSLIRVDEQFF
>TRBD1|TRBJ1-1|NA|TRBV24-1|14
TGTGCCACCAGTGATTTGACAGGGGGCACTGAAGCTTTCTTT
CATSDLTGGTEAFF
>TRBD2|TRBJ2-5|NA|TRBV12-3/TRBV12-4|16
TGTGCCAGCAGACGGACGGGACTAGCGAACCAAGAGACCCAGTACTTC
CASRRTGLANQETQYF
>TRBD1|TRBJ2-2|NA|TRBV5-6|14
TGTGCCAGCATCCAGACAGGGTCCACCGGGGAGCTGTTTTTT
CASIQTGSTGELFF
>NA|TRBJ2-1|NA|TRBV3-1|13
TGTGCCAGCAGCCGGAAGGGGGGGGATGAGCAGTTCTTC
CASSRKGGDEQFF
>NA|TRBJ1-4|NA|TRBV10-3|13
TGTGCCACCAAGGGGGGGACTAATGAAAAACTGTTTTTT
CATKGGTNEKLFF
>NA|TRBJ1-5|NA|TRBV10-3|14
TGTGCCATCAGTGTAACAGGCAGCAATCAGCCCCAGCATTTT
CAISVTGSNQPQHF
>NA|TRBJ1-1|NA|TRBV5-4|17
TGTGCCAGCAGCTTGGGGGCACCAGGGTGGTCGGGCACTGAAGCTTTCTTT
CASSLGAPGWSGTEAFF
>TRBD2|TRBJ2-7|NA|TRBV2|18
TGTACCAGCAGTGGGACTAGCGGGTACGGGACTTCCTACAATGAGCAGTACTTC
CTSSGTSGYGTSYNEQYF
>NA|TRBJ2-3|few|TRBV11-2|14
TGTGCCAGCAGCCAACGATCCCGCACAGATACGCAGTATTTT
CASSQRSRTDTQYF
>TRBD1|TRBJ1-2|NA|TRBV20-1|13
TGCAGTGCTAGTAAAGAACAGGGGGGTGGCTACACCTTC
CSASKEQGGGYTF
>NA|TRBJ1-2|NA|TRBV9|15
TGTGCCAGCAGCGTGGGACCGACGACTAACTATGGCTACACCTTC
CASSVGPTTNYGYTF
>TRBD2|TRBJ2-7|few|TRBV5-1|15
TGCGCCAGCAGCTTGGGCGGGGGAGCAGACTACGAGCAGTACTTC
CASSLGGGADYEQYF
>TRBD1|TRBJ1-2|many|TRBV29-1|12
TGCAGCGTGGGGGACAGGAGTTATGGCTACACCTTC
CSVGDRSYGYTF
>NA|TRBJ2-1|many|TRBV24-1|13
TGTGCCACCAAACAGGCCTCAATCAATGAGCAGTTCTTC
CATKQASINEQFF
>NA|TRBJ2-3|NA|TRBV29-1|14
TGCAGCGTTGGTGGGACTTATCGGTCAGATACGCAGTATTTT
CSVGGTYRSDTQYF
>NA|TRBJ2-1|few|TRBV24-1|14
TGTGCCACCAGTGACCCGGTGGGTACCAATGAGCAGTTCTTC
CATSDPVGTNEQFF
>TRBD2|TRBJ2-1|few|TRBV24-1|15
TGTGCCACCAGTGAACCGGGACTAGCGGAAAATGAGCAGTTCTTC
CATSEPGLAENEQFF
>TRBD1|TRBJ1-6|NA|TRBV25-1|16
TGTGCCAGCAGTGCCCCCCCGACAGGGGGCAGTTCACCCCTCCACTTT
CASSAPPTGGSSPLHF
>NA|TRBJ2-5|NA|TRBV24-1|13
TGTGCCACCAGTGGAGGTAGCCTGGAGACCCAGTACTTC
CATSGGSLETQYF
>NA|TRBJ2-3|NA|TRBV28|12
TGTGCCGGCAGTTTATATATGGATACGCAGTATTTT
CAGSLYMDTQYF
>TRBD2|TRBJ2-5|NA|TRBV4-1|18
TGCGCCAGCAGCCAAGATTGGACTAGCGGGAGGGCCTACAATGAGCAGTACTTC
CASSQDWTSGRAYNEQYF
>NA|TRBJ2-2|NA|TRBV14|12
TGTGCCAGCAGCAAGACGGCCGGGGAGCTGTTTTTT
CASSKTAGELFF
>NA|TRBJ2-5|NA|TRBV10-3|13
TGTGCCAGCCTAGGGGTGGGCGGCGAGACCCAGTACTTC
CASLGVGGETQYF